This entry concerns a single T cell receptor beta chain. Its specificity is not known. This sample was taken from a study of a mutant IDH1 vaccine in newly diagnosed glioma. Study-level information: All eight of the vaccinations patients received fell in weeks 1, 3, 5, 7, 11, 15, 19 and 23.

The CDR3 loop spans 15 amino acids. With V trimmed by 0 bases and J by 10 bases, 8 bases remained unmatched. Germline CDR1 and CDR2: SGHRS and YFSETQ. Sample time point: week 23, last vaccination. What each vaccine dose contained was 300 ug of mutant IDH1 20-mer peptide, accompanied by topical imiquimod. Only in-frame clones appear in the TCRdb table, and some are missing; sequencing was by immunoSEQ multiplex PCR. This table holds 30,000 to 40,000 clones, about four fifths found once. The chain couples TRBV5-1 to TRBJ2-1, with 9 bases fitting TRBD2. The source was PBMCs, collected from a glioma patient whose treatment included an IDH1 peptide vaccine. The source of this sequence is a man aged 35 to 55 with glioma. The CDR3 here is CASSLDSAGGLEQFF. In nucleotides, the CDR3 is TGCGCCAGCAGCTTGGATTCTGCGGGGGGGCTAGAGCAGTTCTTC.